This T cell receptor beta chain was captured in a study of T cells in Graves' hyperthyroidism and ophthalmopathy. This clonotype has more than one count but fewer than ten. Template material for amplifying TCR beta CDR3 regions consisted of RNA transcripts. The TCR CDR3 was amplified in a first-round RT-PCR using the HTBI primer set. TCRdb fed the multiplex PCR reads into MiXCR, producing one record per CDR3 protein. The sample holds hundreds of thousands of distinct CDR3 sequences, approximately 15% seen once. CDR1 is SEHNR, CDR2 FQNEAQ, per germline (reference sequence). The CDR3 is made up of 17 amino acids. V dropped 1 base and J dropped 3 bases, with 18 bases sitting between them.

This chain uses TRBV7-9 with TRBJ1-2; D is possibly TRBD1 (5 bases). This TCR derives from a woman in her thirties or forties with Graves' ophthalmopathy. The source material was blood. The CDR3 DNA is TGTGCCAGCAGCTTAGTATCCCCAGCGCTGGGGGACTATGGCTACACCTTC. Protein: CASSLVSPALGDYGYTF.